This is a list of T cell receptor beta chains from one sample in a study of follicular helper T cells after annual influenza vaccination. Sequencing was performed with immunoSEQ multiplex PCR; in TCRdb, only in-frame clones are kept and a portion is missing. The sample contains some 15,000 clones, 80% to 90% of which appear only once. The sequenced sample was CXCR5- memory CD4+ T cells sorted from blood, obtained on the day of influenza vaccination. The receptors come from an adult who received the influenza vaccine. CDR3s include the opening cysteine and the closing phenylalanine or tryptophan. A D gene is named only where the DNA matches it firmly. Size is omitted from some rows. Given values are once, few, many or a class for expanded clones.

D	V	J	size	CDR3	DNA
NA	TRBV6-5	TRBJ1-1	once	CASSYSVGHSNTEAFF	TGTGCCAGCAGTTACTCAGTGGGACATTCGAACACTGAAGCTTTCTTT
NA	TRBV28	TRBJ2-2	few	CASSLLGGELFF	TGTGCCAGCAGTTTATTGGGCGGGGAGCTGTTTTTT
TRBD1	TRBV30	TRBJ1-2	NA	CAWDGTGVSSYTF	TGTGCCTGGGACGGGACAGGCGTGTCGAGCTACACCTTC
TRBD1	TRBV5-1	TRBJ2-5	NA	CASSIRTGAGETQYF	TGCGCCAGCAGCATACGGACAGGGGCAGGGGAGACCCAGTACTTC
NA	TRBV11-2	TRBJ2-4	NA	CASSSSPHIQYF	TGTGCCAGCAGCTCCAGCCCGCACATTCAGTACTTC
NA	TRBV5-6	TRBJ1-5	NA	CASSLGGGNQPQHF	TGTGCCAGCAGCCTAGGAGGCGGCAATCAGCCCCAGCATTTT
NA	TRBV11-2	TRBJ2-1	NA	CASSYSRNEQFF	TGTGCCAGCAGCTATTCAAGGAATGAGCAGTTCTTC
TRBD2	TRBV5-6	TRBJ2-1	NA	CASSLRAGYNEQFF	TGTGCCAGCAGCTTAAGAGCGGGGTACAATGAGCAGTTCTTC
NA	TRBV7-2	TRBJ2-3	NA	CASSVRGESTDTQYF	TGTGCCAGCAGCGTCAGGGGGGAAAGCACAGATACGCAGTATTTT
NA	TRBV7-9	TRBJ1-1	NA	CASSLEGKTEAFF	TGTGCCAGCAGCTTAGAAGGGAAGACTGAAGCTTTCTTT
TRBD1	TRBV15	TRBJ1-2	NA	CATSRLPGQGSTNYGYTF	TGTGCCACCAGCAGACTCCCGGGACAGGGGTCCACTAACTATGGCTACACCTTC
NA	TRBV30	TRBJ2-7	NA	CAWSLVVDEQYF	TGTGCCTGGAGTCTAGTAGTCGACGAGCAGTACTTC
TRBD1	TRBV5-4	TRBJ2-5	NA	CASSLVGTERGETQYF	TGTGCCAGCAGCTTGGTGGGGACAGAGCGAGGAGAGACCCAGTACTTC